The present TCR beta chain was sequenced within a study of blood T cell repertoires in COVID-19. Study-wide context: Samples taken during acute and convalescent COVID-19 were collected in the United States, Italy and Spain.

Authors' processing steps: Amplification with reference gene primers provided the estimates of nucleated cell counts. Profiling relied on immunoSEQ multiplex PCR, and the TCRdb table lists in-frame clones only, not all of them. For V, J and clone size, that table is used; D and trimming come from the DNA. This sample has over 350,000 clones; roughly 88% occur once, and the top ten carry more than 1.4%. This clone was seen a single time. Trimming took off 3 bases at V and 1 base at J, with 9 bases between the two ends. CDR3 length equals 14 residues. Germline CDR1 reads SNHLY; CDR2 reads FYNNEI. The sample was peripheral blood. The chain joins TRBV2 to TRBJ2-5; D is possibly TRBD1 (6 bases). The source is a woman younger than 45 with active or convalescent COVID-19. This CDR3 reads CASSDQGRQETQYF. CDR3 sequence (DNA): TGTGCCAGCAGTGATCAGGGGCGCCAAGAGACCCAGTACTTC.